These T cell receptor beta chains were read from a single sample in a study of cytomegalovirus exposure and HLA in healthy donors. Sequencing was performed with immunoSEQ multiplex PCR; in TCRdb, only in-frame clones are kept and a portion is missing. The table lists roughly 140,000 clones, 80% to 85% of them singletons. Material: PBMCs. These receptors were collected from a male donor in good health and CMV-seronegative. The CDR3 runs from the conserved cysteine through the conserved F or W. Each record gives: clone size, J gene, V gene, D gene, CDR3 DNA, CDR3 protein. A D gene is named only where the DNA matches it firmly. Size is omitted from some rows. Given values are once, few, many or a class for expanded clones.

NA | TRBJ2-5 | TRBV4-1 | TRBD2 | TGCGCCAGCAGCCAAGATCTGGCGGGGGGGGCCGAGACCCAGTACTTC | CASSQDLAGGAETQYF
NA | TRBJ2-3 | TRBV2 | TRBD2 | TGTGCCAGCAGCTGGACTAGCGGGAGCCCCGATACGCAGTATTTT | CASSWTSGSPDTQYF
NA | TRBJ2-5 | TRBV9 | TRBD2 | TGTGCCAGCAGTGGTACTAGCGGGGAAGAGACCCAGTACTTC | CASSGTSGEETQYF
NA | TRBJ2-7 | TRBV19 | NA | TGTGCCAGTAGTATTGGTCCGCAAAGCTCCGAGCAGTACTTC | CASSIGPQSSEQYF
once | TRBJ2-7 | TRBV2 | TRBD1 | TGTGCCAGCAGGGGGGACAGGGCCTACGAGCAGTACTTC | CASRGDRAYEQYF
NA | TRBJ2-2 | TRBV19 | TRBD1 | TGTGCCACCAACGGTGGACAGGGGCAGAACACCGGGGAGCTGTTTTTT | CATNGGQGQNTGELFF
NA | TRBJ2-7 | TRBV27 | TRBD2 | TGTGCCAGCCGACAGCGGGGGGGCGATTCCTACGAGCAGTACTTC | CASRQRGGDSYEQYF
NA | TRBJ2-7 | TRBV6-5 | TRBD2 | TGTGCCAGCAGTTCGAATTATCCCTGGACTAGCAGCGAGCAGTACTTC | CASSSNYPWTSSEQYF
NA | TRBJ2-1 | TRBV11-2 | TRBD2 | TGTGCCAGCAGCGAAAGACAGGGACTAGCCCTCAATGAGCAGTTCTTC | CASSERQGLALNEQFF
once | TRBJ2-7 | TRBV7-9 | NA | TGTTCCAGCAGCCCCCCAGGCAGTGACGAGCAGTACTTC | CSSSPPGSDEQYF
NA | TRBJ2-3 | TRBV1 | NA | TGCACTTACTTATCCCCTACGTGTTCGCGGGGGGGCCGAGTAAATGGCACAGATACGCAGTATTTT | CTYLSPTCSRGGRVNGTDTQYF
NA | TRBJ1-5 | TRBV19 | TRBD1 | TGTGCCAGTAGTATCCTACAGGGGTATTGGGGTCAGCCCCAGCATTTT | CASSILQGYWGQPQHF
NA | TRBJ2-5 | TRBV5-4 | TRBD2 | TGTGCCAGCAGCCATCAAGCGGGGGAGGAGACCCAGTACTTC | CASSHQAGEETQYF
NA | TRBJ1-5 | TRBV5-6 | TRBD1 | TGTGCCAGCAGCTCGTCAGGGGGCCGCAATCAGCCCCAGCATTTT | CASSSSGGRNQPQHF
NA | TRBJ1-2 | TRBV29-1 | TRBD1 | TGCAGCGGGGACAGGGGGGGTAACTATGGCTACACCTTC | CSGDRGGNYGYTF
NA | TRBJ1-6 | TRBV30 | NA | TGTGCCTGGAGGACTGTGAGCTCCTATAATTCACCCCTCCACTTT | CAWRTVSSYNSPLHF
NA | TRBJ1-1 | TRBV19 | TRBD1 | TGTGCCAGTAGGAGGACAGGGGAGGGGAACACTGAAGCTTTCTTT | CASRRTGEGNTEAFF
NA | TRBJ2-1 | TRBV7-8 | TRBD2 | TGTGCCAGCAGCCCCGGGACTAGCGGGAGGGCCTACAATGAGCAGTTCTTC | CASSPGTSGRAYNEQFF
few | TRBJ2-4 | TRBV5-1 | NA | TGCGCCAGCAGCTTGAATGAGGGTGTTGCCAAAAACATTCAGTACTTC | CASSLNEGVAKNIQYF
NA | TRBJ2-1 | TRBV7-9 | NA | TGTGCCAGCAGCTTAGGCCTGGGGGGCAATGAGCAGTTCTTC | CASSLGLGGNEQFF
NA | TRBJ1-5 | TRBV28 | NA | TGTGCCAGCAGTTCAAACCCCCGGAATCAGCCCCAGCATTTT | CASSSNPRNQPQHF
NA | TRBJ1-2 | TRBV6-6 | NA | TGTGCCAGCAGTTACTCTTTAGGACAGTCGCTCTATGGCTACACCTTC | CASSYSLGQSLYGYTF
NA | TRBJ2-7 | TRBV7-9 | NA | TGTGCCAGCAGCCGTACAGGAGAGAGCTCCTACGAGCAGTACTTC | CASSRTGESSYEQYF
NA | TRBJ2-6 | TRBV5-1 | NA | TGCGCCAGCAGCGCGGGGATAGTTGGGGCCAACGTCCTGACTTTC | CASSAGIVGANVLTF
NA | TRBJ1-4 | TRBV7-9 | NA | TGTGCCAGCAGCCCAAACAGGGCGGGAGCTGAAAAACTGTTTTTT | CASSPNRAGAEKLFF
once | TRBJ2-5 | TRBV19 | NA | TGTGCCAGTAGTGCCACCGGGACATTGGAGACCCAGTACTTC | CASSATGTLETQYF
NA | TRBJ2-1 | TRBV4-2 | TRBD2 | TGTGCCAACAGCCAATACAGCGGGGGGGCCTCCTACAATGAGCAGTTCTTC | CANSQYSGGASYNEQFF
NA | TRBJ2-7 | TRBV7-2 | NA | TGTGCCAGCAGCCCTAGACCCTACGAGCAGTACTTC | CASSPRPYEQYF
few | TRBJ2-3 | TRBV7-9 | TRBD2 | TGTGCCAGCAGCCGGACTAGCGGGGGACCAGATACGCAGTATTTT | CASSRTSGGPDTQYF
NA | TRBJ2-1 | TRBV7-9 | NA | TGTGCCAGCAGCTCGCCCATCCTTAGCGTCCCTTCCAGGAGCGAGCAGTTCTTC | CASSSPILSVPSRSEQFF
NA | TRBJ1-2 | TRBV2 | NA | TGTGCCAGCACCCTTGGGGGGGTTAAAAGCTACACCTTC | CASTLGGVKSYTF
NA | TRBJ2-7 | TRBV4-3 | TRBD2 | TGCGCCAGCAGCCAAGACCCGGGACTAACGTACGAGCAGTACTTC | CASSQDPGLTYEQYF
NA | TRBJ2-7 | TRBV5-1 | NA | TGCGCCAGCAGCTTACAGGGATCTTACGAGCAGTACTTC | CASSLQGSYEQYF
NA | TRBJ2-3 | TRBV11-2 | NA | TGTGCCAGCACCCTTACAGGCACAGATACGCAGTATTTT | CASTLTGTDTQYF
once | TRBJ1-2 | TRBV28 | TRBD1 | TGTGCCAGCAGTTTCCGTCCCGGGACAGGGGTCGAAAGACCTGGCTACACCTTC | CASSFRPGTGVERPGYTF
NA | TRBJ2-2 | TRBV7-9 | TRBD2 | TGTGCCAGCAGCTTTTTGGCGGGAGGTAGCACCGGGGAGCTGTTTTTT | CASSFLAGGSTGELFF
once | TRBJ2-7 | TRBV9 | TRBD1 | TGTGCCAGCAGCCCCCGGGACAGTTCTTACGAGCAGTACTTC | CASSPRDSSYEQYF
NA | TRBJ2-7 | TRBV5-5 | NA | TGTGCCAGCAGCTTGGGGGGGCGACCAGTCTACGAGCAGTACTTC | CASSLGGRPVYEQYF
NA | TRBJ2-7 | TRBV7-9 | NA | TGTGCCAGCAGCTTAGCTTATCGACCGACGGACAAACCCTACTACGAGCAGTACTTC | CASSLAYRPTDKPYYEQYF
few | TRBJ2-6 | TRBV6-5 | NA | TGTGCCAGCAGTTACAGGGGCACTGGGGCCAACGTCCTGACTTTC | CASSYRGTGANVLTF
few | TRBJ1-1 | TRBV19 | NA | TGTGCCAGTAGTATATCGGTGAACACTGAAGCTTTCTTT | CASSISVNTEAFF
NA | TRBJ2-1 | TRBV10-3 | NA | TGTGCCATCAGTGAGAGGAGACTAAGCTCCTACAATGAGCAGTTCTTC | CAISERRLSSYNEQFF
NA | TRBJ2-3 | TRBV11-2 | TRBD2 | TGTGCCAGCAGCTTCGGCATCGCGGGGGGGATGGTACCAGATACGCAGTATTTT | CASSFGIAGGMVPDTQYF
few | TRBJ2-1 | TRBV19 | TRBD2 | TGTGCCAGTAGTTCGCGAGACGGGACTAGCGGGAGGGGTGAGCAGTTCTTC | CASSSRDGTSGRGEQFF
NA | TRBJ2-1 | TRBV28 | TRBD2 | TGTGCCAGCAGTTTAGCGGGAGTAGGCTACAATGAGCAGTTCTTC | CASSLAGVGYNEQFF
NA | TRBJ2-3 | TRBV5-1 | TRBD2 | TGCGCCAGCAGCTTGATCAGGTCCGGGGGGGATACGCAGTATTTT | CASSLIRSGGDTQYF
once | TRBJ1-3 | TRBV29-1 | TRBD1 | TGCAGCGTCGCGACAGGGTTTGGAAACACCATATATTTT | CSVATGFGNTIYF
NA | TRBJ2-1 | TRBV7-3 | NA | TGTGCCAGCAGCTTACCCTTGAGCGGCCAATCCTACAATGAGCAGTTCTTC | CASSLPLSGQSYNEQFF
NA | TRBJ1-2 | TRBV29-1 | NA | TGCAGCGTTGAAAAAACCCCAGCCAGGGGCGGTGGCTACACCTTC | CSVEKTPARGGGYTF
NA | TRBJ2-3 | TRBV11-1 | NA | TGTGCCAGCAGCTTAGAAGTGGCCGCCGACACAGATACGCAGTATTTT | CASSLEVAADTDTQYF
NA | TRBJ1-2 | TRBV29-1 | NA | TGCAGCGTAACACAGGGCTCTGGCTACACCTTC | CSVTQGSGYTF
NA | TRBJ2-7 | TRBV7-2 | TRBD2 | TGTGCCAGCAGCCCACTAGCGGGAGTTCCCTACGAGCAGTACTTC | CASSPLAGVPYEQYF
NA | TRBJ2-5 | TRBV11-2 | NA | TGTGCCAGCAGCCGCGGCCCTCAAGAGACCCAGTACTTC | CASSRGPQETQYF
NA | TRBJ1-3 | TRBV9 | NA | TGTGCCAGCAGCGTAGACTCGAGCTCTGGAAACACCATATATTTT | CASSVDSSSGNTIYF
NA | TRBJ2-7 | TRBV28 | TRBD1 | TGTGCCAGCAGTTTAGGGACAGGATACGAGCAGTACTTC | CASSLGTGYEQYF
NA | TRBJ2-2 | TRBV19 | TRBD1 | TGTGCCAGTACCCTTCCCGATGGGACAGGAAACACCGGGGAGCTGTTTTTT | CASTLPDGTGNTGELFF
NA | TRBJ1-2 | TRBV25-1 | NA | TGTGCCACCCAGTACCTGGAGGGCAACTATGGCTACACCTTC | CATQYLEGNYGYTF
once | TRBJ1-5 | TRBV28 | TRBD1 | TGTGCCAGCAGTTCATACTTGGGCCAGGGGGCTTGGCAGCCCCAGCATTTT | CASSSYLGQGAWQPQHF